This TCR beta chain came from a study of T-cell memory formation after mild COVID-19. This clonotype has only a few counts. TCRdb reanalysed the 5' RACE reads using MiXCR and keeps one entry per CDR3 protein. The sample includes 300,000 to 400,000 distinct CDR3 sequences, around 15% of them seen just once. V lost 5 bases to trimming and J lost 3 bases, with 13 bases between them. The germline V gene has CDR1 SNHLY and CDR2 FYNNEI. This CDR3 spans 14 amino acids. Material: PBMCs or a T cell subset sorted from them (not recorded which). V usage is TRBV2 and J usage is TRBJ2-5; D tentatively reads TRBD1 or TRBD2 (5 bases each). This TCR derives from a man in his late teens or twenties who had mild COVID-19 (a few samples of this study predate the infection). Cell type and time point are not known. The CDR3 loop reads CASSYSGAEETQYF. CDR3 bases: TGTGCCAGCAGTTATTCCGGGGCGGAAGAGACCCAGTACTTC. Looking up the rest from reference TRBV2 and TRBJ2-5 gives the full variable domain: EPEVTQTPSHQVTQMGQEVILRCVPISNHLYFYWYRQILGQKVEFLVSFYNNEISEKSEIFDDQFSVERPDGSNFTLKIRSTKLEDSAMYFCASSYSGAEETQYFGPGTRLLVL.